Listed here are 30 T cell receptor beta chains from one sample, sequenced in a study of blood T cell repertoires in COVID-19. This table comes from immunoSEQ multiplex PCR, and its TCRdb copy is limited to in-frame clones, with some not included. The sample has tens of thousands of clones, 70% to 90% seen once. The sequencing input was peripheral blood. These receptors were collected from a human donor in a cohort sampled during active COVID-19.

The chain joins TRBV28 to TRBJ2-7; D is uncertain. Germline CDR1 MDHEN, CDR2 SYDVKM. Trimming pared 1 base from V and 9 bases from J, leaving 13 bases between. This CDR3 is 13 amino acids long. CDR3 sequence (DNA): TGTGCCAGCAGTTTATTAGGTCCACGGAGGCAGTACTTC. It translates to CASSLLGPRRQYF.

The table lists this clone with a count of one. The chain is built from TRBV30 and TRBJ1-5; D gene ambiguous. The germline CDR1 and CDR2 sequences are GTSNPN and SVGIG (reference sequence). The CDR3 runs 15 residues. V dropped 1 base and J dropped 0 bases, with 10 bases sitting between them. The CDR3 is CAWSEDGISNQPQHF. The CDR3 nucleotides read TGTGCCTGGAGTGAGGACGGGATTAGCAATCAGCCCCAGCATTTT.

This chain links TRBV7-8 with TRBJ1-2; no definite D call. The CDR3 consists of 14 residues. Germline CDR1 and CDR2: SGHVS and FQNEAQ. Trimming left V 5 bases short and J 3 bases short, with 13 bases between. As DNA, the CDR3 is TGTGCCAGCAGCCCTAATCGGAGGGACTATGGCTACACCTTC. It codes for CASSPNRRDYGYTF.

The J gene is TRBJ2-7, the V gene TRBV24-1; D remains ambiguous. V was clipped by 0 bases and J by 4 bases, with 6 bases between them. CDR3 length equals 13 residues. Germline lookup yields CDR1 KGHDR and CDR2 SFDVKD. The DNA of the CDR3 is TGTGCCACCAGTGATTTGAACGGTTACGAGCAGTACTTC. Its protein is CATSDLNGYEQYF.

V is TRBV29-1 and J is TRBJ2-2, with D perhaps TRBD2 (6 bases). Trimming shortened V by 6 bases and J by 0 bases, and 14 bases separated the two germline ends. CDR3 length: 15 residues. Per the germline V gene, CDR1 is SQVTM and CDR2 is ANQGSEA. The CDR3 is CSVHRDSANTGELFF. DNA for the CDR3: TGCAGCGTCCACCGGGACTCCGCGAACACCGGGGAGCTGTTTTTT.

The J gene is TRBJ1-1, the V gene TRBV3-1 (or the pseudogene TRBV3-2); tentative D call: TRBD1 (6 bases). The germline V and J ends were trimmed by 4 bases and 8 bases, with 11 bases remaining between them. The CDR3 totals 12 residues. CDR1 and CDR2 (germline): LGHDT, YNNKEL (reference sequence). CDR3 amino acids: CASSRQAREAFF. Here the CDR3 DNA reads TGTGCCAGCAGCCGACAGGCGAGAGAAGCTTTCTTT.

The chain is built from TRBV4-3 and TRBJ2-7, with TRBD1 matching 8 bases. CDR3 size: 17 residues. Trimming removed 3 bases from V and 2 bases from J; junction bases left unmatched: 12. Germline CDR1 LGHNA, CDR2 YSLEER. The CDR3, as DNA: TGCGCCAGCAGCCAGACAGGGGACAACAACCGACCCTACGAGCAGTACTTC. Translation gives CASSQTGDNNRPYEQYF.

V gene TRBV9 combines with J gene TRBJ2-7; 12 nucleotides agree with TRBD2. This CDR3 has 14 amino acids. The ends lost 7 bases at V and 3 bases at J; junction bases unmatched: 5. CDR1 and CDR2 (germline): SGDLS, YYNGEE. The CDR3 region has the DNA TGTGCCAGCTCCCGGACTAGCGGGAACTACGAGCAGTACTTC. Protein product: CASSRTSGNYEQYF.

The rearrangement uses TRBV4-3 and TRBJ2-1, with TRBD2 identical over 14 bases. CDR3 length: 17 amino acids. The ends lost 0 bases at V and 7 bases at J; junction bases unmatched: 5. The germline CDR1 and CDR2 sequences are LGHNA and YSLEER. For the CDR3, the DNA is TGCGCCAGCAGCCAAGATTCCGGGACTAGCGGGGGTAATGAGCAGTTCTTC. This encodes CASSQDSGTSGGNEQFF.

V is TRBV5-1 and J is TRBJ1-2; TRBD1 matches at 7 bases. The CDR3 has 14 amino acids. Germline lookup yields CDR1 SGHRS and CDR2 YFSETQ. With 7 bases clipped from V and 7 bases from J, the junction kept 13 bases outside the gene matches. The CDR3 sequence: CASQQGSPSGGYTF. CDR3 in DNA: TGCGCCAGCCAACAGGGGTCACCCTCGGGTGGCTACACCTTC.

The V and J genes are TRBV18 and TRBJ1-2; TRBD1 agrees at 7 bases. The CDR3 totals 13 residues. Germline V gives CDR1 KGHSH, CDR2 LQKENI. J was trimmed by 4 bases and V by 3 bases; bases with no gene match: 2. The CDR3 region has the DNA TGTGCCAGCTCACCTGGACAGGCCTATGGCTACACCTTC. Translating it yields CASSPGQAYGYTF.

The V call is TRBV29-1, the J call TRBJ2-7; D might be TRBD2 (5 bases). This CDR3 spans 11 amino acids. V lost 4 bases and J 5 bases, leaving 9 bases between the germline ends. Germline CDR1 and CDR2: SQVTM and ANQGSEA. The CDR3: CSVAGIHEQYF. CDR3 coding DNA: TGCAGCGTTGCCGGGATCCACGAGCAGTACTTC.

This clone was observed a single time. The chain recombines TRBV29-1 with TRBJ2-3; possibly TRBD1 for D (5 bases). Germline V gene lookup returns CDR1 SQVTM and CDR2 ANQGSEA. The CDR3 is 15 residues long. The V and J ends lost 7 bases and 3 bases respectively, with 20 bases between them. The CDR3 nucleotides are TGCAGCGGCTTGGGCAGGGCCCTGGGGACAGATACGCAGTATTTT. It encodes CSGLGRALGTDTQYF.

V usage is TRBV4-3 and J usage is TRBJ1-3; D uncertain. This CDR3 is built from 15 residues. The V end was cut by 0 bases, the J end by 0 bases, with 6 bases between. Germline V gene data show CDR1 as LGHNA and CDR2 as YSLEER. The CDR3 DNA sequence: TGCGCCAGCAGCCAAGAACGGTTCTCTGGAAACACCATATATTTT. This gives the protein CASSQERFSGNTIYF.

The CDR3 protein is CASSWDFTSTDTQYF. The CDR3 DNA reads as TGCGCCAGCAGCTGGGACTTCACTAGCACAGATACGCAGTATTTT. V and J are TRBV5-1 and TRBJ2-3, with D maybe TRBD2 (6 bases). V was shortened by 3 bases and J by 0 bases, with 11 bases between the two germline ends. Germline V gene lookup returns CDR1 SGHRS and CDR2 YFSETQ. The CDR3 contains 15 residues.

V and J are TRBV28 and TRBJ1-1; 7 nucleotides align to TRBD1. This CDR3 is built from 11 residues. V gave up 8 bases and J gave up 9 bases; unmatched junction bases: 6. Per the germline V gene, CDR1 is MDHEN and CDR2 is SYDVKM. The CDR3 DNA reads TGTGCCAGCGGGTCGGGACAGAAAGCTTTCTTT. Translation gives CASGSGQKAFF.

The J gene is TRBJ1-6, the V gene TRBV6-6, with 7 bases that match TRBD1. This CDR3 region has 14 residues. Germline values: CDR1 MNHNY, CDR2 SVGAGI (reference sequence). Trimming removed 5 bases from V and 7 bases from J; junction bases left unmatched: 5. The chain's CDR3 is CASSQTGWNSPLHF. CDR3 bases: TGTGCCAGCAGTCAGACAGGGTGGAATTCACCCCTCCACTTT.

The CDR3 protein is CASSYSAGLAGLYEQYF. DNA for the CDR3: TGTGCCAGCAGTTACTCCGCGGGACTAGCGGGACTATACGAGCAGTACTTC. The V call is TRBV6-2 or TRBV6-3, the J call TRBJ2-7; 13 bases are a match to TRBD2. J was trimmed by 4 bases and V by 0 bases; bases with no gene match: 6. In germline, CDR1 is MNHEY, CDR2 SVGEGT. CDR3 length: 17 residues.

The chain recombines TRBV28 with TRBJ2-7, with D uncertain. V lost 5 bases and J lost 3, with 17 bases in between. From germline, CDR1 is MDHEN and CDR2 SYDVKM. This CDR3 spans 15 amino acids. The CDR3 reads CASSAPQRIYYEQYF. In DNA, the CDR3 is TGTGCCAGCAGTGCCCCCCAGAGGATATACTACGAGCAGTACTTC.

The chain links TRBV6-2 or TRBV6-3 to TRBJ1-1; D is perhaps TRBD1 (5 bases). Germline V lookup: CDR1 MNHEY, CDR2 SVGEGT. Trimming shortened V by 5 bases and J by 11 bases, and 21 bases separated the two germline ends. The CDR3 spans 14 residues. The CDR3 region is CASSTPGTRRAAFF. CDR3 DNA: TGTGCCAGCAGTACCCCCGGGACTCGTAGGGCCGCTTTCTTT.

The chain carries TRBV27 and TRBJ2-7, with D perhaps matching TRBD1 (6 bases). The germline V and J ends were trimmed by 6 bases and 1 base, with 13 bases remaining between them. The CDR3 is 14 amino acids. From germline, CDR1 is MNHEY and CDR2 SMNVEV (reference sequence). The DNA for the CDR3 is TGTGCCAGCAGATCCCAGGGGAAGTCCTACGAGCAGTACTTC. Amino acids: CASRSQGKSYEQYF.

This clone has a handful of counts. V and J are TRBV4-2 and TRBJ1-5; D remains unclear. Germline V gives CDR1 LGHNA, CDR2 YNFKEQ. V shed 0 bases and J shed 3 bases, with 12 bases lying between them. The CDR3 is made up of 16 amino acids. CDR3 protein: CASSQEGGSLNQPQHF. The CDR3 region has the DNA TGTGCCAGCAGCCAAGAAGGAGGCTCCCTCAATCAGCCCCAGCATTTT.

The chain carries TRBV4-2 and TRBJ2-7; 8 bases are shared with TRBD2. The CDR3 covers 15 residues. Germline CDR1 reads LGHNA; CDR2 reads YNFKEQ. Unmatched junction bases numbered 3, after V lost 2 bases and J lost 0 bases. CDR3 in amino acids: CASSQPAGVSYEQYF. The CDR3 DNA is TGTGCCAGCAGCCAACCAGCGGGAGTCTCCTACGAGCAGTACTTC.

The chain carries TRBV5-1 and TRBJ2-7; 8 bases are a match to TRBD1. The length of the CDR3 is 14 residues. With V trimmed by 3 bases and J by 3 bases, 5 bases remained unmatched. CDR1 is SGHRS and CDR2 is YFSETQ in the germline V gene. The CDR3 DNA follows: TGCGCCAGCAGCTCGCCGGGACAGGTCTACGAGCAGTACTTC. Translated, it gives CASSSPGQVYEQYF.

The chain uses TRBV5-4 and TRBJ2-1, with 7 bases identical to TRBD1. CDR1 and CDR2 (germline): SGHNT, YYREEE (reference sequence). The junction had 6 bases not matched to a gene; V was cut back by 2 bases and J by 4 bases. CDR3 size: 15 residues. CDR3 in amino acids: CASSLRGRGYNEQFF. The CDR3 region has the DNA TGTGCCAGCAGCTTAAGGGGGCGCGGGTACAATGAGCAGTTCTTC.

The rearrangement uses TRBV6-6 and TRBJ1-4; 9 bases agree with TRBD1. The CDR3 contains 16 residues. J was trimmed by 10 bases and V by 0 bases; bases with no gene match: 9. Germline V gives CDR1 MNHNY, CDR2 SVGAGI (reference sequence). This CDR3 is CASSYSLGQGLGKLFF. Here the CDR3 DNA reads TGTGCCAGCAGTTACTCGTTAGGACAGGGGTTGGGAAAACTGTTTTTT.

This chain joins TRBV7-6 and TRBJ2-2; D unresolved. From germline, CDR1 is SGHVS and CDR2 FNYEAQ. The CDR3 runs to 16 residues. The ends were cut back, 6 bases at V and 10 bases at J, with 24 bases in the middle. The CDR3 nucleotides read TGTGCCAGCAGGCAAGACTCCACTCCCGCCGTATCGGAGCTGTTTTTT. Translated: CASRQDSTPAVSELFF.

V usage is TRBV7-9 and J usage is TRBJ2-4; 8 bases align to TRBD1. The V and J ends lost 5 bases and 5 bases, in that order; junction bases with no gene match: 5. The CDR3 covers 14 residues. Germline CDR1 reads SEHNR; CDR2 reads FQNEAQ (reference sequence). CDR3: CASSPRQGQNIQYF. CDR3 sequence (DNA): TGTGCCAGCAGCCCCCGACAGGGGCAAAACATTCAGTACTTC.

V is TRBV2 and J is TRBJ2-7; D uncertain. Trimming removed 6 bases at V and 0 bases at J, with 12 bases between. The CDR3 consists of 14 residues. In germline, CDR1 is SNHLY, CDR2 FYNNEI. The CDR3 bases are TGTGCCAGCAGAGTCGACTTCGCCTCCTACGAGCAGTACTTC. Protein product: CASRVDFASYEQYF. Full variable domain (outside the CDR3, taken from reference TRBV2 and TRBJ2-7): EPEVTQTPSHQVTQMGQEVILRCVPISNHLYFYWYRQILGQKVEFLVSFYNNEISEKSEIFDDQFSVERPDGSNFTLKIRSTKLEDSAMYFCASRVDFASYEQYFGPGTRLTVT.

The rearrangement links TRBV28 to TRBJ2-1; TRBD1 aligns across 9 bases. Per the germline V gene, CDR1 is MDHEN and CDR2 is SYDVKM. The CDR3 covers 15 residues. The V gene end was trimmed by 6 bases and the J gene end by 8 bases; junction bases not matched to a gene: 11. Here the CDR3 DNA reads TGTGCCAGCAGCCGAGGGGGGACAGGGTCGGATGAGCAGTTCTTC. Translation gives CASSRGGTGSDEQFF.